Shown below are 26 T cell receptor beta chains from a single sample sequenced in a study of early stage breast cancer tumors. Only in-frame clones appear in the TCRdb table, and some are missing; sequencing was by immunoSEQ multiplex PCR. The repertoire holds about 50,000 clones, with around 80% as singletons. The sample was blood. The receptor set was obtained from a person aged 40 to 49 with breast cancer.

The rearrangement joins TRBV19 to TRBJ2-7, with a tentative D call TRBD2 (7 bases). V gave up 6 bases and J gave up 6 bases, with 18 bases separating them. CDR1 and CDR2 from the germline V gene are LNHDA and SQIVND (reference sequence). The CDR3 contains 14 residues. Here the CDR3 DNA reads TGTGCCAGTAGCCTGGGTACCGGGGGGCTCGAGCAGTACTTC. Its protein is CASSLGTGGLEQYF.

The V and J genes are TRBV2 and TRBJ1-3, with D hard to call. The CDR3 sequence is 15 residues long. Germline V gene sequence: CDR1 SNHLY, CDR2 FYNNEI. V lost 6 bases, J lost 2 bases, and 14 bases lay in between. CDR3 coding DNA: TGTGCCAGCAGGATTGACCCACTGGCTGGAAACACCATATATTTT. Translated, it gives CASRIDPLAGNTIYF.

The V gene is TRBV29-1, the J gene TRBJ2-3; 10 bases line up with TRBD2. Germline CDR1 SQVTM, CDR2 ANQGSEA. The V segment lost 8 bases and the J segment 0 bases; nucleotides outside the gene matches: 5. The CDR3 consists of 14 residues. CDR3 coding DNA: TGCAGCCTAACTAGCGGGACTAGCACAGATACGCAGTATTTT. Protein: CSLTSGTSTDTQYF.

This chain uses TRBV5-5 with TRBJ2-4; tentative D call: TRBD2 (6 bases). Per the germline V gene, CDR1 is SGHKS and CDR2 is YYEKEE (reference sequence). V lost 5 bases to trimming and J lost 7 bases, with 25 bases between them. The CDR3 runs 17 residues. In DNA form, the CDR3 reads TGTGCCAGCAGTCTACAGCCAAGTAAGCGGGCCCAGAACATTCAGTACTTC. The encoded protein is CASSLQPSKRAQNIQYF.

CDR3 in DNA: TGCGCCAGCAGTGAACGACTAACCCCTAAATACAATGAGCAGTTCTTC. Its translation: CASSERLTPKYNEQFF. The rearrangement uses TRBV10-2 and TRBJ2-1; possibly TRBD2 for D (5 bases). V lost 3 bases to trimming and J lost 4 bases, with 16 bases between them. Per germline, CDR1 WSHSY and CDR2 SAAADI. The CDR3 runs 16 residues.

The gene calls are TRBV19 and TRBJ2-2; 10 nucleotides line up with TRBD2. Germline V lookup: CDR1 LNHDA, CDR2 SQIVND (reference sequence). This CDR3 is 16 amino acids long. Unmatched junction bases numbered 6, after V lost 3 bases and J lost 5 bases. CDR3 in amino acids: CASSIGKLAGTGELFF. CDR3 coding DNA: TGTGCCAGTAGTATCGGGAAACTAGCGGGGACCGGGGAGCTGTTTTTT.

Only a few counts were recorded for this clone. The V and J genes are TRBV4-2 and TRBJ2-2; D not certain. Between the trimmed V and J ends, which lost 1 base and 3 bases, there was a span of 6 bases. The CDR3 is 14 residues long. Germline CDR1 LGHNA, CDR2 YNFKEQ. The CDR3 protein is CASSQADHTGELFF. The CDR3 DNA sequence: TGTGCCAGCAGCCAAGCCGACCACACCGGGGAGCTGTTTTTT.

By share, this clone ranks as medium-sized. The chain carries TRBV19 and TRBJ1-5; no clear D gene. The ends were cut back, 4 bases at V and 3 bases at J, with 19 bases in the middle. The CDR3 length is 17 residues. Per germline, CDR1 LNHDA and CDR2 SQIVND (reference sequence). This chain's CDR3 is CASSRPRSQSSNQPQHF. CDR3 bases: TGTGCCAGTAGTAGACCCCGGAGTCAGTCTTCCAATCAGCCCCAGCATTTT.

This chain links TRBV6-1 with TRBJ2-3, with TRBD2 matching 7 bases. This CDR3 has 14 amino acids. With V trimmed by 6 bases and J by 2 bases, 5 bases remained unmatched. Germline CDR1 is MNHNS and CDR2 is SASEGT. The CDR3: CASRRELLTDTQYF. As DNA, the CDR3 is TGTGCCAGCAGGCGGGAGTTGCTCACAGATACGCAGTATTTT.

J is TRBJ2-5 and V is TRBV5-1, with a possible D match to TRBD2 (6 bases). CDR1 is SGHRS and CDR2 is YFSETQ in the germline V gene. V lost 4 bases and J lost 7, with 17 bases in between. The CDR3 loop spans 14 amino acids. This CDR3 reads CASSDGSSRGTQYF. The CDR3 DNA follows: TGCGCCAGCAGCGACGGGAGCTCACGGGGGACCCAGTACTTC.

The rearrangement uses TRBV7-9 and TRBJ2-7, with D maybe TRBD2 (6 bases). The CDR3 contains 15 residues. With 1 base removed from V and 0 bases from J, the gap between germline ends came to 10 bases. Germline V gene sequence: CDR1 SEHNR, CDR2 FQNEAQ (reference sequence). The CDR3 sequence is CASSLGTGSSYEQYF. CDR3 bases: TGTGCCAGCAGCTTAGGGACCGGGAGCTCCTACGAGCAGTACTTC.

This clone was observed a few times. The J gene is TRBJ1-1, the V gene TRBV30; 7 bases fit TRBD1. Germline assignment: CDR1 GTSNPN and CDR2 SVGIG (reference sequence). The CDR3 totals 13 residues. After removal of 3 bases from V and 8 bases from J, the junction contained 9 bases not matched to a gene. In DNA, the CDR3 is TGTGCCTGGAGGGGGACAGAACGCCCGGAAGCTTTCTTT. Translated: CAWRGTERPEAFF.

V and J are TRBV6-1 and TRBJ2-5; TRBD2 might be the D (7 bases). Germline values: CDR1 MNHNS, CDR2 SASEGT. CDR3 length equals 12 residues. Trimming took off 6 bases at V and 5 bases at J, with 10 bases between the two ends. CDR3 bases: TGTGCCAGCAGGGGGGGGCTGGAGACCCAGTACTTC. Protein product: CASRGGLETQYF.

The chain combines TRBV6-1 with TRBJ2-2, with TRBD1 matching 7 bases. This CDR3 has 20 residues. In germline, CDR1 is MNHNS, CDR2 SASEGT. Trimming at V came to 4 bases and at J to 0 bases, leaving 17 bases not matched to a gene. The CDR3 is CASSAPLNRGSFSNTGELFF. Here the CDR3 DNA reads TGTGCCAGCAGTGCTCCCCTCAACAGGGGTTCTTTTTCGAACACCGGGGAGCTGTTTTTT.

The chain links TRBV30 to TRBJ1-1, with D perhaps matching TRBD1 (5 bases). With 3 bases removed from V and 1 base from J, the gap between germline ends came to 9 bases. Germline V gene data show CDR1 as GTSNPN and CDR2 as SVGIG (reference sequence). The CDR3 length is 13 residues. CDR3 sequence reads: CAWSRQSNTEAFF. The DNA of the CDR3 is TGTGCCTGGAGCAGACAGTCGAACACTGAAGCTTTCTTT.

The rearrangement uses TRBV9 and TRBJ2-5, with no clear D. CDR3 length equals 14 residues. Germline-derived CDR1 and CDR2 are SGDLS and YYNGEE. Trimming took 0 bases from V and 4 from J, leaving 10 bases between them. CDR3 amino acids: CASSVAAVPETQYF. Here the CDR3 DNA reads TGTGCCAGCAGCGTAGCTGCAGTCCCAGAGACCCAGTACTTC.

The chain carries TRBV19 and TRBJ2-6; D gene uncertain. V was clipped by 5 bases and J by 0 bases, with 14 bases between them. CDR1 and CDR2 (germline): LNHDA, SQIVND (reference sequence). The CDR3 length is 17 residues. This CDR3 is CASSGIGYSSGANVLTF. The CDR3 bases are TGTGCCAGTAGTGGCATAGGCTACAGCTCTGGGGCCAACGTCCTGACTTTC.

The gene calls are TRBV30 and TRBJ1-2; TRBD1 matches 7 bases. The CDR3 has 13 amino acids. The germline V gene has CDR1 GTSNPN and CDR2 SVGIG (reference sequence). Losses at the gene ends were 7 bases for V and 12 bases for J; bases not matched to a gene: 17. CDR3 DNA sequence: TGTGCCTCGAAGGGTCTATCAGGGGGGGAGCACACCTTC. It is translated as CASKGLSGGEHTF. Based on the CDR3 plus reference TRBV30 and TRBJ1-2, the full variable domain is SQTIHQWPATLVQPVGSPLSLECTVEGTSNPNLYWYRQAAGRGLQLLFYSVGIGQISSEVPQNLSASRPQDRQFILSSKKLLLSDSGFYLCASKGLSGGEHTFGSGTRLTVV.

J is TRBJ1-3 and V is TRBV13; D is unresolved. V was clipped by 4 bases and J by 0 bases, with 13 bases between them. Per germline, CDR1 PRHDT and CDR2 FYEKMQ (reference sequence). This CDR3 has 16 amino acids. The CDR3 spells CASSSLPLRSGNTIYF. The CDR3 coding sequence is TGTGCCAGCAGCTCTCTCCCGCTCCGCTCTGGAAACACCATATATTTT.

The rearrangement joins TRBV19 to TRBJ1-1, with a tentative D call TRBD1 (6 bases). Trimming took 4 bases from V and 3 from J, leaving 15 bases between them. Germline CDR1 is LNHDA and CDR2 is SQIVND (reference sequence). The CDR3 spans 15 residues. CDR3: CASSKQQGRDTEAFF. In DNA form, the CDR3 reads TGTGCCAGTAGTAAACAACAGGGACGGGACACTGAAGCTTTCTTT. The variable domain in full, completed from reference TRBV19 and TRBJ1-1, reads DGGITQSPKYLFRKEGQNVTLSCEQNLNHDAMYWYRQDPGQGLRLIYYSQIVNDFQKGDIAEGYSVSREKKESFPLTVTSAQKNPTAFYLCASSKQQGRDTEAFFGQGTRLTVV.

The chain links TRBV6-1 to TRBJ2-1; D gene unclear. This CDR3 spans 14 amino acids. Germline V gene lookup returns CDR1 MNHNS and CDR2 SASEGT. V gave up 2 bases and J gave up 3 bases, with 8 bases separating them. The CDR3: CASSESLIYNEQFF. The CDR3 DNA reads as TGTGCCAGCAGTGAATCCCTGATCTACAATGAGCAGTTCTTC.

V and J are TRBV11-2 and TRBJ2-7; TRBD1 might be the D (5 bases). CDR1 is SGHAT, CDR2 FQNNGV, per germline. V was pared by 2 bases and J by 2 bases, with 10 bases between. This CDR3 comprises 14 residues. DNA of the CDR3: TGTGCCAGCAGCTTATCGGCAGGGACCTACGAGCAGTACTTC. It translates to CASSLSAGTYEQYF.

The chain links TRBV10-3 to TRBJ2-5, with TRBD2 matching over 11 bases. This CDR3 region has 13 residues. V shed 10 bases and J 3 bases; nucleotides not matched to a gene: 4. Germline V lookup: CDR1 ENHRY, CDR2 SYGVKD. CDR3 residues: CASTGLAEETQYF. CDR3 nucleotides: TGTGCCAGTACGGGACTAGCGGAAGAGACCCAGTACTTC.

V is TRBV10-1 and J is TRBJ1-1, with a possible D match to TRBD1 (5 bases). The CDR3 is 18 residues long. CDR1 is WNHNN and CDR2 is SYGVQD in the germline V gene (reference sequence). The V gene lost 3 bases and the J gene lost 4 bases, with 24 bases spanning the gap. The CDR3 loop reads CASSEGLGGTIRGTEAFF. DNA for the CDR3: TGCGCCAGCAGTGAAGGGTTGGGGGGGACGATAAGGGGCACTGAAGCTTTCTTT.

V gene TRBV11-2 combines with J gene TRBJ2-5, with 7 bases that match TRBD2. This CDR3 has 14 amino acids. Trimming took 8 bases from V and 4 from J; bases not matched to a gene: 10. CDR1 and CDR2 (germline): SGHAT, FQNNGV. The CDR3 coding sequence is TGTGCCAGCCAAACGCTAGGGAGGGTAGAGACCCAGTACTTC. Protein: CASQTLGRVETQYF.

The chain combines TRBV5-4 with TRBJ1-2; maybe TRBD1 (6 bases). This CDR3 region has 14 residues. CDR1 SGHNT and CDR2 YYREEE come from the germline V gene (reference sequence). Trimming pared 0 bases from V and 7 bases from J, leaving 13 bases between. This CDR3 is CASSLVSGGGGYTF. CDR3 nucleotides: TGTGCCAGCAGCTTGGTATCGGGGGGCGGTGGCTACACCTTC. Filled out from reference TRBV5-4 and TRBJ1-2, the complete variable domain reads ETGVTQSPTHLIKTRGQQVTLRCSSQSGHNTVSWYQQALGQGPQFIFQYYREEENGRGNFPPRFSGLQFPNYSSELNVNALELDDSALYLCASSLVSGGGGYTFGSGTRLTVV.